The 30 T cell receptor beta chains reported below all come from one sample, sequenced in a study of cytomegalovirus exposure and HLA in healthy donors. This PCR relied on a set of 60 Vbeta primers and 13 Jbeta primers. Assay: immunoSEQ multiplex PCR; the TCRdb copy retains only in-frame clones and omits some. The sample includes 130,000 to 150,000 clones, under 90% seen only once; the top ten take just over 4.5%. The sample taken for sequencing was PBMCs. All receptors derive from a man in his forties in good health and CMV-seronegative.

Of note for this clone: Other DNA sequences in this specimen translate into the identical CDR3. The gene calls are TRBV7-2 and TRBJ2-7; possibly TRBD1 for D (6 bases). Germline CDR1 and CDR2: SGHTA and FQGNSA. This CDR3 region has 12 residues. V was cut by 4 bases and J by 3 bases, with 7 bases left in between. The CDR3 is CASSSTGYEQYF. The CDR3 DNA reads TGTGCCAGCAGCTCGACAGGCTACGAGCAGTACTTC. The whole variable domain, remainder taken from reference TRBV7-2 and TRBJ2-7, is GAGVSQSPSNKVTEKGKDVELRCDPISGHTALYWYRQSLGQGLEFLIYFQGNSAPDKSGLPSDRFSAERTGGSVSTLTIQRTQQEDSAVYLCASSSTGYEQYFGPGTRLTVT.

This clone was detected once. The chain joins TRBV6-6 to TRBJ2-7, with D perhaps matching TRBD1 (5 bases). The germline gives CDR1 MNHNY, CDR2 SVGAGI (reference sequence). The CDR3 spans 11 residues. Trimming took 5 bases from V and 7 from J, leaving 9 bases between them. CDR3 amino acids: CASSQGGEQYF. CDR3 bases: TGTGCCAGCAGTCAGGGTGGAGAGCAGTACTTC.

The rearrangement joins TRBV11-2 to TRBJ1-2; 9 bases agree with TRBD1. Germline assignment: CDR1 SGHAT and CDR2 FQNNGV. V lost 10 bases to trimming and J lost 7 bases; unmatched junction nucleotides: 13. The length of the CDR3 is 14 residues. CDR3 sequence reads: CATPSPGQGFGYTF. CDR3 DNA sequence: TGTGCCACCCCATCACCGGGACAGGGTTTTGGCTACACCTTC.

This rearrangement joins TRBV25-1 to TRBJ2-5; 8 bases fit TRBD1. The closer fit of TRBJ2-7 to the DNA end suggests the J call may be wrong. Germline V gene sequence: CDR1 MGHDK, CDR2 SYGVNS. The CDR3 is made up of 14 amino acids. CDR3 protein: CASSEMDRVDEQYF. Here the CDR3 DNA reads TGTGCCAGCAGTGAAATGGACAGGGTCGACGAGCAGTACTTC.

Turning to this clone: Sequence at one end of the junction differs from germline and may be a read error. The gene calls are TRBV5-6 and TRBJ2-7; D is possibly TRBD2 (6 bases). CDR1 and CDR2 from the germline V gene are SGHDT and YYEEEE. This CDR3 is 16 amino acids long. In DNA form, the CDR3 reads TGTGCCAGCAGCTTGGTACCGGGGGACGGTACCTACGGGCAGTACTTC. This codes for CASSLVPGDGTYGQYF.

The chain recombines TRBV19 with TRBJ2-3, with 11 bases identical to TRBD1. Germline V gene data show CDR1 as LNHDA and CDR2 as SQIVND (reference sequence). The J segment lost 4 bases and the V segment lost 0 bases, leaving 9 bases of the junction unmatched. CDR3 length: 18 amino acids. The DNA of the CDR3 is TGTGCCAGTAGTATAGATAGATCCGGGACAGGGGGATCAGATACGCAGTATTTT. Translating gives CASSIDRSGTGGSDTQYF.

CDR3 sequence reads: CASSLKLGGTNTEAFF. CDR3 coding DNA: TGTGCCAGCAGCCTTAAACTAGGGGGAACGAACACTGAAGCTTTCTTT. The chain recombines TRBV5-6 with TRBJ1-1; the D gene is possibly TRBD1 (6 bases). Germline V gene lookup returns CDR1 SGHDT and CDR2 YYEEEE. V lost 4 bases to trimming and J lost 1 base, with 17 bases between them. CDR3 length: 16 residues.

The chain combines TRBV6-5 with TRBJ1-5; 7 bases are shared with TRBD1. V gave up 2 bases and J gave up 4 bases; unmatched junction bases: 8. Germline CDR1 reads MNHEY; CDR2 reads SVGAGI. This CDR3 has 16 amino acids. For the CDR3, the DNA is TGTGCCAGCAGTTACCAAAAGACAGGGAGAAATCAGCCCCAGCATTTT. It specifies CASSYQKTGRNQPQHF.

V usage is TRBV28 and J usage is TRBJ1-4; 8 positions agree with TRBD1. The CDR3 extends over 18 amino acids. Germline assignment: CDR1 MDHEN and CDR2 SYDVKM. The V segment lost 6 bases and the J segment 2 bases; nucleotides outside the gene matches: 14. CDR3 nucleotide sequence: TGTGCCAGCAGGGCGGGGGTGGGACAGGCTTTGACTAATGAAAAACTGTTTTTT. It translates to CASRAGVGQALTNEKLFF. The full variable domain, completed using reference TRBV28 and TRBJ1-4, is DVKVTQSSRYLVKRTGEKVFLECVQDMDHENMFWYRQDPGLGLRLIYFSYDVKMKEKGDIPEGYSVSREKKERFSLILESASTNQTSMYLCASRAGVGQALTNEKLFFGSGTQLSVL.

The CDR3 protein is CASSQDPTGALYNEQFF. The CDR3 nucleotides read TGCGCCAGCAGCCAAGATCCGACTGGAGCTCTCTACAATGAGCAGTTCTTC. This chain joins TRBV4-3 and TRBJ2-1; unclear D gene. V gave up 0 bases and J gave up 3 bases, with 15 bases separating them. Germline values: CDR1 LGHNA, CDR2 YSLEER. The CDR3 length is 17 residues.

The chain recombines TRBV5-4 with TRBJ2-1; possibly TRBD1 for D (6 bases). The CDR3 consists of 15 residues. V was pared by 4 bases and J by 4 bases, with 15 bases between. CDR1 and CDR2 (germline): SGHNT, YYREEE (reference sequence). The CDR3 loop reads CASSLPGGKYNEQFF. The CDR3 nucleotides are TGTGCCAGCAGCCTTCCTGGGGGCAAGTACAATGAGCAGTTCTTC. Together with reference TRBV5-4 and TRBJ2-1, the CDR3 gives the full variable domain: ETGVTQSPTHLIKTRGQQVTLRCSSQSGHNTVSWYQQALGQGPQFIFQYYREEENGRGNFPPRFSGLQFPNYSSELNVNALELDDSALYLCASSLPGGKYNEQFFGPGTRLTVL.

This chain joins TRBV5-1 and TRBJ2-2, with a weak D call TRBD2 (6 bases). Germline assignment: CDR1 SGHRS and CDR2 YFSETQ. CDR3 length equals 14 residues. V was cut by 6 bases and J by 6 bases, with 15 bases left in between. This CDR3 reads CASNIIGGAGELFF. The CDR3, as DNA: TGCGCCAGCAATATTATAGGCGGGGCCGGGGAGCTGTTTTTT.

This clone was observed a single time. The CDR3 nucleotides are TGTGCCAGCAGCGTAGATTACCGACTAGCGGGGGGGCCCCAAGAGACCCAGTACTTC. Protein: CASSVDYRLAGGPQETQYF. The rearrangement links TRBV9 to TRBJ2-5, with 14 bases identical to TRBD2. There are 19 residues in the CDR3. From germline, CDR1 is SGDLS and CDR2 YYNGEE. The junction had 8 bases not matched to a gene; V was cut back by 0 bases and J by 1 base.

The chain links TRBV9 to TRBJ1-3; TRBD1 aligns across 7 bases. The length of the CDR3 is 15 residues. V lost 3 bases and J lost 4; bases outside the gene matches: 7. The germline V gene has CDR1 SGDLS and CDR2 YYNGEE. The CDR3 nucleotides are TGTGCCAGCAGCGAGGAGGGGGCGGGGGGAAACACCATATATTTT. The encoded protein is CASSEEGAGGNTIYF. The full variable domain, with the rest looked up from reference TRBV9 and TRBJ1-3, is DSGVTQTPKHLITATGQRVTLRCSPRSGDLSVYWYQQSLDQGLQFLIQYYNGEERAKGNILERFSAQQFPDLHSELNLSSLELGDSALYFCASSEEGAGGNTIYFGEGSWLTVV.

V and J are TRBV30 and TRBJ2-1; D may be TRBD1 (5 bases). There are 13 residues in the CDR3. Germline V gene data show CDR1 as GTSNPN and CDR2 as SVGIG (reference sequence). V dropped 0 bases and J dropped 6 bases, with 9 bases sitting between them. CDR3 bases: TGTGCCTGGAGTGTTCGCCAGGGCAATGAGCAGTTCTTC. Protein product: CAWSVRQGNEQFF.

This clone was counted a few times. The V gene is TRBV5-1, the J gene TRBJ2-2; 9 bases match TRBD1. Germline V CDR1 and CDR2: SGHRS, YFSETQ. The V gene end was trimmed by 4 bases and the J gene end by 1 base; junction bases not matched to a gene: 5. The CDR3 has 16 amino acids. This CDR3 reads CASSEWGQGNTGELFF. CDR3 DNA: TGCGCCAGCAGCGAATGGGGACAGGGGAACACCGGGGAGCTGTTTTTT.

J is TRBJ1-4 and V is TRBV7-8; TRBD1 matches 7 bases. J was trimmed by 4 bases and V by 4 bases; bases with no gene match: 3. CDR3 length: 14 amino acids. Per germline, CDR1 SGHVS and CDR2 FQNEAQ. This CDR3 is CASSWDSFNEKLFF. CDR3 coding DNA: TGTGCCAGCAGCTGGGACAGCTTTAATGAAAAACTGTTTTTT. The entire variable domain, with the rest obtained from reference TRBV7-8 and TRBJ1-4, is as follows: GAGVSQSPRYKVAKRGQDVALRCDPISGHVSLFWYQQALGQGPEFLTYFQNEAQLDKSGLPSDRFFAERPEGSVSTLKIQRTQQEDSAVYLCASSWDSFNEKLFFGSGTQLSVL.

This chain links TRBV5-1 with TRBJ2-5; 8 nucleotides match TRBD2. The CDR3 has 15 amino acids. V shed 0 bases, J shed 5 bases, and the junction held 6 bases outside the gene matches. Germline V lookup: CDR1 SGHRS, CDR2 YFSETQ. CDR3 residues: CASSLAGGATETQYF. Written as DNA, the CDR3 is TGCGCCAGCAGCTTGGCCGGGGGGGCAACGGAGACCCAGTACTTC.

V is TRBV5-1 and J is TRBJ2-7; D not certain. Germline CDR1 and CDR2: SGHRS and YFSETQ. Trimming left V 5 bases short and J 1 base short, with 10 bases between. This CDR3 has 13 residues. DNA for the CDR3: TGCGCCAGCAGTCCCCTCTCGTCCTACGAGCAGTACTTC. Amino acid sequence: CASSPLSSYEQYF.

This chain joins TRBV9 and TRBJ1-2, with D tentatively TRBD1 (6 bases). This CDR3 spans 15 amino acids. V was pared by 0 bases and J by 2 bases, with 11 bases between. Germline V lookup: CDR1 SGDLS, CDR2 YYNGEE. CDR3: CASSVEDSSNYGYTF. CDR3 bases: TGTGCCAGCAGCGTAGAGGACAGTTCAAACTATGGCTACACCTTC.

The rearrangement joins TRBV30 to TRBJ1-5; D perhaps matches TRBD1 (5 bases). CDR1 and CDR2 (germline): GTSNPN, SVGIG (reference sequence). V shed 2 bases and J shed 11 bases, with 16 bases lying between them. The CDR3 is 13 residues long. The CDR3 nucleotides read TGTGCCTGGAGTCTGGACAATGAGGCAGCCCAGCATTTT. Protein: CAWSLDNEAAQHF. Using reference TRBV30 and TRBJ1-5 for the parts outside the CDR3, the full variable domain is SQTIHQWPATLVQPVGSPLSLECTVEGTSNPNLYWYRQAAGRGLQLLFYSVGIGQISSEVPQNLSASRPQDRQFILSSKKLLLSDSGFYLCAWSLDNEAAQHFGDGTRLSIL.

V usage is TRBV19 and J usage is TRBJ1-5, with 11 bases lining up with TRBD1. The CDR3 consists of 16 residues. The germline gives CDR1 LNHDA, CDR2 SQIVND (reference sequence). Trimming at V came to 5 bases and at J to 4 bases, leaving 7 bases not matched to a gene. This chain's CDR3 is CASSPGQGAWNQPQHF. Written as DNA, the CDR3 is TGTGCCAGTAGTCCCGGACAGGGGGCCTGGAATCAGCCCCAGCATTTT.

The CDR3 DNA follows: TGTGCCAGCAGTCAGGACTCAAGGAGCTACAATGAGCAGTTCTTC. This gives the protein CASSQDSRSYNEQFF. The V and J genes are TRBV7-2 and TRBJ2-1; TRBD2 might be the D (5 bases). The CDR3 length is 15 residues. Trimming cost V 6 bases and J 3 bases, with 15 bases left between them. Germline V lookup: CDR1 SGHTA, CDR2 FQGNSA. The variable domain in full, with the rest retrieved from reference TRBV7-2 and TRBJ2-1, is GAGVSQSPSNKVTEKGKDVELRCDPISGHTALYWYRQSLGQGLEFLIYFQGNSAPDKSGLPSDRFSAERTGGSVSTLTIQRTQQEDSAVYLCASSQDSRSYNEQFFGPGTRLTVL.

The rearrangement uses TRBV5-4 and TRBJ2-2; possible D gene TRBD1, 5 bases. The CDR3 length is 14 residues. V was cut by 4 bases and J by 7 bases, with 14 bases left in between. CDR1 and CDR2 (germline): SGHNT, YYREEE (reference sequence). This CDR3 is CASSRQGTVGELFF. In DNA form, the CDR3 reads TGTGCCAGCAGCCGGCAGGGTACCGTCGGGGAGCTGTTTTTT. Variable domain in full (rest from reference TRBV5-4 and TRBJ2-2): ETGVTQSPTHLIKTRGQQVTLRCSSQSGHNTVSWYQQALGQGPQFIFQYYREEENGRGNFPPRFSGLQFPNYSSELNVNALELDDSALYLCASSRQGTVGELFFGEGSRLTVL.

In this sample, this clone turned up once. The rearrangement uses TRBV6-6 and TRBJ1-1, with 10 bases that match TRBD1. Germline V CDR1 and CDR2: MNHNY, SVGAGI (reference sequence). Trimming took 5 bases from V and 2 from J; bases not matched to a gene: 2. CDR3 length: 14 amino acids. The CDR3, as DNA: TGTGCCAGCAGTATGACAGGGGGCAACACTGAAGCTTTCTTT. Protein product: CASSMTGGNTEAFF.

The chain recombines TRBV10-2 with TRBJ1-1; 7 positions agree with TRBD1. This CDR3 spans 14 amino acids. Germline V CDR1 and CDR2: WSHSY, SAAADI. With 3 bases clipped from V and 1 base from J, the junction kept 2 bases outside the gene matches. CDR3 sequence (DNA): TGCGCCAGCAGTGATCAGGGGGAGAACACTGAAGCTTTCTTT. Its protein is CASSDQGENTEAFF.

The chain joins TRBV10-2 to TRBJ2-1; no firm D call. Germline lookup yields CDR1 WSHSY and CDR2 SAAADI. Between the trimmed V and J ends, which lost 0 bases and 4 bases, there was a span of 7 bases. The CDR3 has 14 amino acids. In DNA, the CDR3 is TGCGCCAGCAGTGAGTCGCACAGATACAATGAGCAGTTCTTC. Amino acid sequence: CASSESHRYNEQFF.

The V gene is TRBV19, the J gene TRBJ1-5; D is ambiguous. The CDR3 runs 15 residues. The germline gives CDR1 LNHDA, CDR2 SQIVND (reference sequence). Trimming took off 0 bases at V and 2 bases at J, with 8 bases between the two ends. The CDR3: CASSIEGRGNQPQHF. The CDR3 DNA is TGTGCCAGTAGTATAGAGGGGAGGGGCAATCAGCCCCAGCATTTT.

The chain combines TRBV7-9 with TRBJ2-5, with TRBD1 matching over 8 bases. Per the germline V gene, CDR1 is SEHNR and CDR2 is FQNEAQ (reference sequence). The ends lost 5 bases at V and 5 bases at J; junction bases unmatched: 7. The CDR3 sequence is 14 residues long. The CDR3 protein is CASSTGQVGETQYF. The CDR3 nucleotides read TGTGCCAGCAGCACGGGACAGGTGGGGGAGACCCAGTACTTC.

The chain employs TRBV4-1 and TRBJ2-5, with D possibly matching TRBD1 (6 bases). Between the trimmed V and J ends, which lost 0 bases and 2 bases, there was a span of 13 bases. The V gene's germline CDR1 is MGHRA and CDR2 YSYEKL. This CDR3 comprises 16 residues. CDR3 sequence reads: CASSQESAGAQETQYF. The CDR3 coding sequence is TGCGCCAGCAGCCAAGAGTCAGCAGGGGCACAAGAGACCCAGTACTTC.